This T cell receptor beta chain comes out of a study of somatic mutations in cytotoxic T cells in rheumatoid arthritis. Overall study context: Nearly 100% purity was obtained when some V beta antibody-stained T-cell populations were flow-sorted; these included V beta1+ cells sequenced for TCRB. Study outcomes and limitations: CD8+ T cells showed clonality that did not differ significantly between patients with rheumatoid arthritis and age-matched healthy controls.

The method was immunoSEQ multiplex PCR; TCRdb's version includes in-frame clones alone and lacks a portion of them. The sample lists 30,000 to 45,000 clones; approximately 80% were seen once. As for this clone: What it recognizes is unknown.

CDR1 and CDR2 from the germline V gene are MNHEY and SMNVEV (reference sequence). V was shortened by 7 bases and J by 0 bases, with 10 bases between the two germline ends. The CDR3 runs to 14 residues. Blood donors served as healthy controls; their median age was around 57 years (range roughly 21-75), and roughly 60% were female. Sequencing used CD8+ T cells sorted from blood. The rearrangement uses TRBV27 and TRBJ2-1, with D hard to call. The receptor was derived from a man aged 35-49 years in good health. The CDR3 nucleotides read TGTGCCAGCACCCCCCTGGCCTCCTACAATGAGCAGTTCTTC. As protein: CASTPLASYNEQFF.